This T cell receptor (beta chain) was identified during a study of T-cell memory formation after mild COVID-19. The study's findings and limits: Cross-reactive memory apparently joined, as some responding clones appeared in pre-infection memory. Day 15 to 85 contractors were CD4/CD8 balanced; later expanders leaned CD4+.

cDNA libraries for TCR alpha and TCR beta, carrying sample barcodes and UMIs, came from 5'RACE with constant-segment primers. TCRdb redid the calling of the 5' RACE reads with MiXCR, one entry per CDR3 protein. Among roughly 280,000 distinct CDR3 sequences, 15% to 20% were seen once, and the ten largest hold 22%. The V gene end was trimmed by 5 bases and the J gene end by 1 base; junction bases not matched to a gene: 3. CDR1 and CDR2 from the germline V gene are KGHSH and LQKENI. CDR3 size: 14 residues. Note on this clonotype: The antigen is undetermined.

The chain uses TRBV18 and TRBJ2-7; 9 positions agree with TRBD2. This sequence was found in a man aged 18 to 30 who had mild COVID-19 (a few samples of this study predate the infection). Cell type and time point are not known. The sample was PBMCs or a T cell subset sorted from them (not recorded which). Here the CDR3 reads CASSNSGGSYEQYF. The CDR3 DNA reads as TGTGCCAGCTCAAATAGCGGGGGTTCCTACGAGCAGTACTTC.